This entry concerns a single TCR beta chain. The antigen remains undetermined. This CDR3 has 15 residues. Per the germline V gene, CDR1 is SEHNR and CDR2 is FQNEAQ (reference sequence). Trimming cost V 8 bases and J 2 bases, with 16 bases left between them. The data were taken from a study of CD8 T cell repertoires and HIV-1 epitope variants. Study background: Separate wells received one of Twenty-five Gag or Nef variant peptides.

Sequenced by immunoSEQ multiplex PCR; TCRdb stores in-frame clones only, minus some. The data hold around 4,900 clones, with around 70% observed a single time. Points from the study as a whole: Four to six clonotypes recognized Nef KF9, one HW9, none TAALDMSHF.

The chain has TRBV7-9 and TRBJ1-3; D possibly corresponds to TRBD1 (5 bases). The specimen sequenced was cultured CD8+ T cells derived from PBMCs. The sequence was obtained from a male donor with HIV. Here the CDR3 reads CASSGPGETGNTIYF. CDR3 nucleotides: TGTGCCAGCTCGGGACCGGGGGAAACTGGAAACACCATATATTTT.